This entry is about one T cell receptor beta chain. Its antigen is not known. This entry belongs to a study of cytomegalovirus exposure and HLA in healthy donors. V lost 5 bases and J lost 7; bases outside the gene matches: 13. The germline CDR1 and CDR2 sequences are SGHRS and YFSETQ. The CDR3 runs to 16 residues. Notes on the study in general: It has been reported that TCR beta sequences accurately predicted the HLA-A and HLA-B alleles of most subjects. For most TCR sequences rarity was the rule, although some public TCRs occurred in many donors. A missense variant in DCLRE1C was later tied to TCR beta V- and J-gene trimming. Reportedly, a later analysis found an Asian-associated ancestry cluster had fewer N-insertions than the roughly 700-donor mean.

Use of 60 Vbeta and 13 Jbeta primers characterized the PCR. The data were produced by immunoSEQ multiplex PCR, yet TCRdb's version contains in-frame clones alone and is incomplete. The table lists about 150,000 clones, 65% to 90% of them singletons. The TCR comes from a woman in her 50s in good health and CMV-seropositive. V gene TRBV5-1 combines with J gene TRBJ2-2; 8 positions match TRBD1. Sequencing used PBMCs. This CDR3 reads CASRLSPGTGGGELFF. In DNA, the CDR3 is TGCGCCAGCAGGCTTTCCCCCGGGACAGGAGGCGGGGAGCTGTTTTTT.